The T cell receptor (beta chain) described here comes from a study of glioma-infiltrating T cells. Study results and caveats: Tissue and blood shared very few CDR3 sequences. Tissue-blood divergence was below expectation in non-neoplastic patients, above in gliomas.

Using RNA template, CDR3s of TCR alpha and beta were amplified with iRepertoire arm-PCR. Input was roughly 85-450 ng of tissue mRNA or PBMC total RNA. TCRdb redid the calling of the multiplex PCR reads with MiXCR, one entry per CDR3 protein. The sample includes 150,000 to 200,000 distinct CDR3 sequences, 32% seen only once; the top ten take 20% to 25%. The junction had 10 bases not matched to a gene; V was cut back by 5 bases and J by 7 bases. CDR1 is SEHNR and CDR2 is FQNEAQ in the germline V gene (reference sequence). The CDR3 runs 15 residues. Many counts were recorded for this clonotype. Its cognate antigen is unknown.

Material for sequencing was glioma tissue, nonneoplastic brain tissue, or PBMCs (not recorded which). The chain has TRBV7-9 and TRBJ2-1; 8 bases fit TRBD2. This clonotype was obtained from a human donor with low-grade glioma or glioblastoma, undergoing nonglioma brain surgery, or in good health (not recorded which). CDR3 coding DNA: TGTGCCAGCAGCCTGAGCGGGAGTATTAGAAATGAGCAGTTCTTC. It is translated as CASSLSGSIRNEQFF.